These T cell receptor beta chains were read from a single sample in a study of CD8+ T cells in alopecia areata. Clones were read by immunoSEQ multiplex PCR, and TCRdb kept only the in-frame ones, dropping some. This repertoire shows 170,000 or so clones, 50% to 70% found once; its top ten account for roughly 15%. This specimen consisted of CD4+ T cells sorted from blood, obtained at week 0. The receptor source for this set is a human donor with alopecia areata. Each CDR3 is given with its conserved first and last residue. D genes are given only for firm matches. For some rows the clone size is stated as once, few or many, or as a class when expanded; others skip it.

cdr3_aa cdr3_nt clone_size j_call v_call d_call
CATSRDRGQETQYF TGTGCCACCAGCAGGGACAGGGGGCAAGAGACCCAGTACTTC . TRBJ2-5 TRBV15 TRBD1
CASSEIGLAGVTVGFF TGTGCCAGCAGTGAGATCGGGCTAGCTGGGGTTACGGTCGGATTCTTC few TRBJ2-1 TRBV25-1 .
CASSFLISGGAGNEQFF TGTGCCAGCAGCTTTTTGATCAGCGGGGGGGCGGGAAATGAGCAGTTCTTC . TRBJ2-1 TRBV11-2 TRBD2
CASSSPGGDGYTF TGTGCCAGCAGCTCCCCAGGGGGAGATGGCTACACCTTC . TRBJ1-2 TRBV13 TRBD1
CSVRPGTSLNEQFF TGCAGCGTTCGTCCTGGGACTAGCCTCAATGAGCAGTTCTTC once TRBJ2-1 TRBV29-1 TRBD2
CASSKQDSNQPQHF TGTGCCAGTAGTAAACAGGATAGCAATCAGCCCCAGCATTTT . TRBJ1-5 TRBV19 .
CASRSSTDTQYF TGTGCCAGCAGGAGTAGCACAGATACGCAGTATTTT . TRBJ2-3 TRBV6-5 .
CASSLTGAGTDTQYF TGTGCCAGCAGCCTGACAGGGGCCGGCACAGATACGCAGTATTTT few TRBJ2-3 TRBV5-8 TRBD1
CASSEAGGQSAETQYF TGTGCCAGCAGTGAGGCAGGGGGCCAAAGTGCGGAGACCCAGTACTTC few TRBJ2-5 TRBV25-1 TRBD1
CASSVGQNQETQYF TGCGCCAGCAGCGTGGGACAGAACCAAGAGACCCAGTACTTC . TRBJ2-5 TRBV5-1 TRBD1
CASSGGTKAFF TGTGCCAGCAGTGGCGGGACGAAAGCTTTCTTT . TRBJ1-1 TRBV25-1 .
CSVDVQGINTEAFF TGCAGCGTTGATGTTCAGGGAATTAACACTGAAGCTTTCTTT few TRBJ1-1 TRBV29-1 .
CSVEKNGAYEQYF TGCAGCGTTGAAAAGAACGGCGCATACGAGCAGTACTTC . TRBJ2-7 TRBV29-1 .
CASSRRTGDNTEAFF TGCGCCAGCAGCCGGAGGACAGGGGACAACACTGAAGCTTTCTTT . TRBJ1-1 TRBV5-1 TRBD1
CASRPQGVTEAFF TGTGCCAGCAGGCCACAGGGTGTCACTGAAGCTTTCTTT . TRBJ1-1 TRBV2 .
CASRSQGRTGELFF TGTGCCAGCAGAAGTCAGGGCCGCACCGGGGAGCTGTTTTTT . TRBJ2-2 TRBV7-9 .
CASSLFPRQGTYEQYF TGTGCCAGCAGCCTCTTCCCACGACAGGGTACCTACGAGCAGTACTTC . TRBJ2-7 TRBV5-6 TRBD1
CASSQDKVSRKEETQYF TGCGCCAGCAGCCAAGATAAGGTTTCGAGGAAAGAAGAGACCCAGTACTTC . TRBJ2-5 TRBV4-1 .
CASSNRDRVGRNTEAFF TGTGCCAGCTCAAACCGGGACAGGGTAGGGAGGAACACTGAAGCTTTCTTT . TRBJ1-1 TRBV18 TRBD1
CASSYPTGKTQPQHF TGTGCCAGCAGTTACCCTACGGGTAAAACACAGCCCCAGCATTTT . TRBJ1-5 TRBV6-5 .
CASSSPALRGDGYTF TGCGCCAGCAGCTCTCCCGCCCTCCGGGGGGATGGCTACACCTTC few TRBJ1-2 TRBV5-1 .
CASIAGQANTGELFF TGCGCCAGCATTGCGGGACAGGCGAACACCGGGGAGCTGTTTTTT . TRBJ2-2 TRBV5-1 TRBD1
CAISEDRGNEQYF TGTGCCATCAGTGAAGACAGGGGAAACGAGCAGTACTTC . TRBJ2-7 TRBV10-3 TRBD1
CAISERGLISPLHF TGTGCCATCAGTGAGCGGGGACTCATCTCACCCCTCCACTTT . TRBJ1-6 TRBV10-3 .
CASSEMGFGSSTDTQYF TGTGCCAGCAGCGAAATGGGATTTGGTTCTAGCACAGATACGCAGTATTTT . TRBJ2-3 TRBV25-1 .
CASSRGGSQGEKLFF TGTGCCAGCAGCCGCGGTGGATCCCAGGGTGAAAAACTGTTTTTT . TRBJ1-4 TRBV5-6 .
CAADLYTF TGTGCAGCAGACCTCTACACCTTC few TRBJ1-2 TRBV30 .
CASSYSNVRGENEQYF TGTGCCAGCAGTTACTCGAATGTTCGGGGGGAAAACGAGCAGTACTTC . TRBJ2-7 TRBV6-6 TRBD2
CASESYRASSYEQYF TGTGCCAGCGAATCGTACAGGGCCTCCTCCTACGAGCAGTACTTC . TRBJ2-7 TRBV27 .
CASSLEAGDYGYTF TGCGCCAGCAGCTTGGAAGCGGGTGACTATGGCTACACCTTC . TRBJ1-2 TRBV5-1 .
CSVAWAAYEQYF TGCAGCGTTGCGTGGGCCGCATACGAGCAGTACTTC . TRBJ2-7 TRBV29-1 .
CSAGFRRGKETQYF TGCAGCGCGGGGTTCAGGAGGGGCAAAGAGACCCAGTACTTC . TRBJ2-5 TRBV29-1 .
CASSSRVQNTEAFF TGTGCCAGCAGCTCCCGGGTCCAGAACACTGAAGCTTTCTTT once TRBJ1-1 TRBV7-8 .
CAWRGLGTFYEQYF TGTGCCTGGAGGGGCCTCGGGACATTCTACGAGCAGTACTTC . TRBJ2-7 TRBV30 .
CASIREGATDTQYF TGTGCCAGCATCCGTGAAGGGGCCACAGATACGCAGTATTTT . TRBJ2-3 TRBV6-6 .
CSVHRRGRETEAFF TGCAGCGTTCATAGGAGGGGGCGGGAGACTGAAGCTTTCTTT . TRBJ1-1 TRBV29-1 TRBD1
CSVEARTGLLRNTEAFF TGCAGCGTTGAAGCCCGTACAGGATTGTTGCGTAACACTGAAGCTTTCTTT . TRBJ1-1 TRBV29-1 .
CASSTGLRETQYF TGTGCCAGCAGTACGGGGCTACGAGAGACCCAGTACTTC . TRBJ2-5 TRBV6-6 .
CASSESGQDSPLHF TGTGCCAGCAGTGAGTCGGGCCAGGATTCACCCCTCCACTTT . TRBJ1-6 TRBV2 .
CSVAGRQELNIQYF TGCAGCGTTGCCGGGAGACAGGAGCTAAACATTCAGTACTTC few TRBJ2-4 TRBV29-1 .
CSVGDRVGTEAFF TGCAGCGTTGGCGACAGGGTAGGAACTGAAGCTTTCTTT . TRBJ1-1 TRBV29-1 TRBD1
CASSLDYEQYF TGCGCCAGCAGCTTGGATTACGAGCAGTACTTC . TRBJ2-7 TRBV5-1 .
CASSYGLAGGFTDTQYF TGCGCCAGCAGCTACGGCCTAGCGGGGGGCTTCACAGATACGCAGTATTTT . TRBJ2-3 TRBV5-1 TRBD2
CASSLNERPEGEKLFF TGTGCCAGCAGCTTGAACGAAAGGCCTGAAGGGGAAAAACTGTTTTTT once TRBJ1-4 TRBV7-9 .
CSVEGTGGTGELFF TGCAGCGTTGAAGGGACAGGTGGTACCGGGGAGCTGTTTTTT once TRBJ2-2 TRBV29-1 TRBD1
CASSLGSLDLSDEQFF TGTGCCAGCAGCTTAGGGTCACTAGACCTTTCGGATGAGCAGTTCTTC . TRBJ2-1 TRBV7-2 .
CASSDTSSNEQFF TGTGCCAGCAGTGATACTAGTTCCAATGAGCAGTTCTTC . TRBJ2-1 TRBV25-1 .
CATSRDKINDQPQHF TGTGCCACCAGCAGAGACAAAATAAACGACCAGCCCCAGCATTTT . TRBJ1-5 TRBV15 .
CASSSDINYGYTF TGCGCCAGCAGCTCGGACATTAACTATGGCTACACCTTC . TRBJ1-2 TRBV5-1 .
CSVFGNAGLAGNNEQFF TGCAGCGTATTCGGAAACGCGGGACTAGCGGGAAACAATGAGCAGTTCTTC once TRBJ2-1 TRBV29-1 TRBD2
CASSLGDANQPQHF TGTGCCAGCAGCTTGGGGGACGCCAATCAGCCCCAGCATTTT few TRBJ1-5 TRBV7-9 .
CASSQLEAEQYF TGTGCCAGCTCACAATTAGAGGCCGAGCAGTACTTC . TRBJ2-7 TRBV18 .